The rows below give T cell receptor beta chains drawn from one sample of a study of cytomegalovirus exposure and HLA in healthy donors. Only in-frame clones appear in the TCRdb table, and some are missing; sequencing was by immunoSEQ multiplex PCR. The sample shows approximately 32,000 clones, roughly 82% of them seen only once. The source material was PBMCs. The receptors stem from a woman aged 18-29 years in good health and CMV-seronegative. The CDR3 runs from the conserved cysteine through the conserved F or W. Each record gives: V gene, D gene, J gene, clone size, CDR3 DNA, CDR3 protein. The D gene is left open where the match is weak. The size entry is marked missing in some rows and otherwise reads once, few, many or a size class.

TRBV4-3	NA	TRBJ1-5	NA	TGCGCCAGCAGCCAAGAGTGGGCGTATAGCAATCAGCCCCAGCATTTT	CASSQEWAYSNQPQHF
TRBV6-5	NA	TRBJ1-4	NA	TGTGCCAGCAGCCCCGGCAGGGGAAATGAAAAACTGTTTTTT	CASSPGRGNEKLFF
TRBV4-3	NA	TRBJ1-3	NA	TGCGCCAGCAGCCAAGGCTATCGGGTATCGGGAAACACCATATATTTT	CASSQGYRVSGNTIYF
TRBV6-1	NA	TRBJ1-1	NA	TGTGCCAGCAGACAGCTCCGTGAAGCTTTCTTT	CASRQLREAFF
TRBV9	NA	TRBJ1-1	NA	TGTGCCAGCAGAGAGTCGACTCAGGGTGAAGCTTTCTTT	CASRESTQGEAFF
TRBV29-1	TRBD1	TRBJ1-1	NA	TGCAGCGGACACAGGGGGCTCACTGAAGCTTTCTTT	CSGHRGLTEAFF
TRBV7-2	TRBD1	TRBJ2-5	NA	TGTGCCAGCAGCTTAGTGACAGGGGCCCAAGAGACCCAGTACTTC	CASSLVTGAQETQYF
TRBV4-3	NA	TRBJ1-3	NA	TGCGCCAGCAGCCAAGATCAGGGGACATCTGGAAACACCATATATTTT	CASSQDQGTSGNTIYF
TRBV7-9	NA	TRBJ1-1	few	TGTGCCAGCACCCAGGATGGGGGGGCCGGAACGGCTGAAGCTTTCTTT	CASTQDGGAGTAEAFF
TRBV6-5	TRBD1	TRBJ1-2	NA	TGTGCCAGCAGTTACCGGACAGGGGAAGGCTACACCTTC	CASSYRTGEGYTF
TRBV4-2	NA	TRBJ1-1	NA	TGTGCCAGCAGCCAAGATGGAGGTATAGGGGGGAACACTGAAGCTTTCTTT	CASSQDGGIGGNTEAFF
TRBV4-2	NA	TRBJ2-2	NA	TGTGCCAGCAGCCAAGGGATCGGGGCGAACACCGGGGAGCTGTTTTTT	CASSQGIGANTGELFF
TRBV13	TRBD2	TRBJ2-7	NA	TGTGCCAGCAGCTTCCGGACTAGCGGGGGGGCTGACGAGCAGTACTTC	CASSFRTSGGADEQYF
TRBV5-1	TRBD2	TRBJ2-3	NA	TGCGCCAGCAGCTGGACTAGCGGGGCTCAAGATACGCAGTATTTT	CASSWTSGAQDTQYF
TRBV11-2	NA	TRBJ1-1	NA	TGTGCCAGCAGCTCCGACAACATGAACACTGAAGCTTTCTTT	CASSSDNMNTEAFF
TRBV5-1	TRBD1	TRBJ2-7	NA	TGCGCCAGCAGCTTGGACGGGACAGTCTACGAGCAGTACTTC	CASSLDGTVYEQYF
TRBV9	NA	TRBJ1-6	few	TGTGCCAGCAGCCGTTACTCCTATAATTCACCCCTCCCCTTT	CASSRYSYNSPLPF
TRBV5-4	TRBD2	TRBJ2-1	NA	TGTGCCAGCAATAGCCCAACTAGCGGCCCCTACAATGAGCAGTTCTTC	CASNSPTSGPYNEQFF
TRBV2	NA	TRBJ2-3	NA	TGTGCCAGCAGTGTGGGACTGTTTGTAGATACGCAGTATTTT	CASSVGLFVDTQYF
TRBV6-1	TRBD2	TRBJ2-1	NA	TGTGCCAGCAGTGAATTCGGGGGGGGCTTAAATGAGCAGTTCTTC	CASSEFGGGLNEQFF
TRBV4-3	TRBD2	TRBJ2-1	NA	TGCGCCAGCAGCCAAGATTACGGGACGGGGGGTGGTGAGCAGTTCTTC	CASSQDYGTGGGEQFF
TRBV14	NA	TRBJ1-2	once	TGTGCCAGCAGCTCTATGGGAGTTTCAGCTATTGGCTACACCTTC	CASSSMGVSAIGYTF
TRBV7-9	NA	TRBJ1-1	few	TGTGCCAGCAGCCCCGGAGGGAACACTGAAGCTTTCTTT	CASSPGGNTEAFF
TRBV27	NA	TRBJ1-6	few	TGTGCCAGCAGTTTTGCGAGCTCCTATAATTCACCCCTCCACTTT	CASSFASSYNSPLHF
TRBV2	NA	TRBJ1-2	NA	TGTGCCAGCAGTGCGGGGGGCTATGGCTACACCTTC	CASSAGGYGYTF
TRBV5-1	TRBD2	TRBJ2-3	NA	TGCGCCAGCAGCTCCGGACTAGCGGGTACGCTTAGCACAGATACGCAGTATTTT	CASSSGLAGTLSTDTQYF
TRBV9	TRBD2	TRBJ2-1	NA	TGTGCCAGCAGCGTAGGACTAGCGGGGGCCTACAATGAGCAGTTCTTC	CASSVGLAGAYNEQFF
TRBV6-1	NA	TRBJ2-5	NA	TGTGCCAGCAGTGAATGGCCTCCGACCTCAGGGGAGACCCAGTACTTC	CASSEWPPTSGETQYF
TRBV9	NA	TRBJ2-5	NA	TGTGCCAGCAGCGCGGCCCAGCAGGGTGAGACCCAGTACTTC	CASSAAQQGETQYF
TRBV6-5	NA	TRBJ1-1	NA	TGTGCCAGCCGGCTCGGGGGAACTGAAGCTTTCTTT	CASRLGGTEAFF
TRBV19	NA	TRBJ2-1	NA	TGTGCCTCACGGAGGGAATACAATGAGCAGTTCTTC	CASRREYNEQFF
TRBV4-3	NA	TRBJ1-2	NA	TGCGCCAGCAGCCAAGGAAACAGCCTTGGCTACACCTTC	CASSQGNSLGYTF
TRBV29-1	NA	TRBJ1-1	NA	TGCAGCGTTGAGGGGCAGTCGAACACTGAAGCTTTCTTT	CSVEGQSNTEAFF
TRBV7-2	TRBD2	TRBJ2-7	NA	TGTGCCAGCAGCCCTGGAACCGGGACTAGCGGGACCTACGAGCAGTACTTC	CASSPGTGTSGTYEQYF
TRBV5-6	TRBD2	TRBJ2-3	NA	TGTGCCAGCAGCCCTGGACTAGCGGGGTTCACAGATACGCAGTATTTT	CASSPGLAGFTDTQYF
TRBV7-9	TRBD1	TRBJ2-7	NA	TGTTCCGCCGGGACAGGTGCCTACGAGCAGTACTTC	CSAGTGAYEQYF
TRBV28	NA	TRBJ1-4	NA	TGTGCCAGCAGTGGGGAGACAGGTCCTGAAAAACTGTTTTTT	CASSGETGPEKLFF
TRBV19	NA	TRBJ2-7	NA	TGTGCCAGTAGCGCGGCAGGGTTTTACGAGCAGTACTTC	CASSAAGFYEQYF
TRBV7-2	NA	TRBJ2-2	NA	TGTGCCAGCAGGCCACAGGGGAACACCGGGGAGCTGTTTTTT	CASRPQGNTGELFF
TRBV5-1	TRBD1	TRBJ2-5	NA	TGCGCCAGCAGCTTACAGGGGGCTGAGACCCAGTACTTC	CASSLQGAETQYF
TRBV23-1	NA	TRBJ2-6	few	TGCGCCAGCAGTCAATCTCTATTGGCAGGGACTGAGAGCTCTGGGGCCAACGTCCTGACTTTC	CASSQSLLAGTESSGANVLTF
TRBV5-1	NA	TRBJ2-1	NA	TGCGCCAGCAGCTTAGGAGGGGGGGCCCACAATGAGCAGTTCTTC	CASSLGGGAHNEQFF
TRBV25-1	NA	TRBJ1-2	NA	TGTGCCAGCAGTGAATCTTGGGGGCTCTATGGCTACCCCTTC	CASSESWGLYGYPF
TRBV29-1	TRBD1	TRBJ1-4	NA	TGCAGCGTCCGGGACAGGGGAACTAATGAAAAACTGTTTTTT	CSVRDRGTNEKLFF
TRBV2	TRBD2	TRBJ2-7	NA	TGTGCCATACGCGGGGGGAGCTCCTACGAGCAGTACTTC	CAIRGGSSYEQYF
TRBV19	NA	TRBJ2-1	few	TGTGCCAGTAGTATACGAGGCGGAGGCTACAATGAGCAGTTCTTC	CASSIRGGGYNEQFF
TRBV5-4	TRBD1	TRBJ2-5	NA	TGTGCCAGCAGCCGGACGGACAGGGGAGAGACCCAGTACTTC	CASSRTDRGETQYF
TRBV27	TRBD1	TRBJ1-1	NA	TGTGCCAGCAGTTATCAGGGGGCTGACGCTGAAGCTTTCTTT	CASSYQGADAEAFF
TRBV5-1	TRBD2	TRBJ2-1	NA	TGCGCCAGCAGCTTGCCTCGGCGGGAGTTGATTTCCCCCTACAATGAGCAGTTCTTC	CASSLPRRELISPYNEQFF
TRBV19	TRBD1	TRBJ2-6	NA	TGTGCCAGCTACAGAGAGGGGGCATTTAGCTCTGGGGCCAACGTCCTGACTTTC	CASYREGAFSSGANVLTF
TRBV5-1	NA	TRBJ2-3	NA	TGCGCCAGCAGCTTGAAAGAGTTGGGCTACACAGATACGCAGTATTTT	CASSLKELGYTDTQYF
TRBV6-6	NA	TRBJ1-3	NA	TGTGCCAGCAGTGACAGGTTCTCTGGAAACACCATATATTTT	CASSDRFSGNTIYF
TRBV4-1	NA	TRBJ1-2	NA	TGCGCCAGCAGCCATTCAGAGGTTCCTCACTATGGCTACACCTTC	CASSHSEVPHYGYTF
TRBV6-1	NA	TRBJ2-7	once	TGTGCCAGCAGTGAAGGAGGCACAGGGCGACCTGCGAAGCAGTACTTC	CASSEGGTGRPAKQYF